Detailed here is one T cell receptor beta chain. The sample comes from a study of shared clonotypes between healthy human individuals. Source study methods: Filtering differed since immunoSEQ provided only junctions, with no quality scores. The assay was immunoSEQ multiplex PCR, and TCRdb's table has in-frame clones only and misses some. V, J and clone size were drawn from that table, and D and trimming were deduced from the DNA. Found here are over a million clones, 78% of them singletons; the top ten hold 0.5% to 0.65%. The germline gives CDR1 SGDLS, CDR2 YYNGEE. The CDR3 is 14 amino acids. V was pared by 0 bases and J by 8 bases, with 4 bases of the junction left unmatched.

The specimen sequenced was memory CD4+ T cells from PBMCs. Subset: CD45RA-negative fraction. The chain recombines TRBV9 with TRBJ2-2; 7 bases fit TRBD2. This TCR was sampled from a man aged 18 to 35 in good health. Some clones in this sample may be carry-over from other donors' samples. The CDR3 here is CASSVGAGLGELFF. CDR3 DNA sequence: TGTGCCAGCAGCGTAGGAGCGGGGTTGGGGGAGCTGTTTTTT.